The entry below describes one T cell receptor beta chain. This entry is derived from a study of blood T cell repertoires in COVID-19. In the study overall: Sites across the United States, Italy and Spain contributed samples from acute and convalescent COVID-19. From T cells, B-cell-depleted T cells, or PBMCs came the material, which was cDNA or gDNA.

Per the study methods: Reference gene primers were amplified, and this amplification served to estimate nucleated cell counts. The data were produced by immunoSEQ multiplex PCR, yet TCRdb's version contains in-frame clones alone and is incomplete. Clonal size and the V and J genes are those of that table, whereas D and trimming came from the DNA. Here the sample spans over 75,000 clones, over 70% being singletons. This receptor was obtained from a woman at least 80 years old with active or convalescent COVID-19. Sequenced material: peripheral blood.

This CDR3 reads CASISILTGAHGGAFF. CDR3 coding DNA: TGTGCCAGCATCTCAATATTAACAGGGGCCCACGGAGGAGCTTTCTTT. The rearrangement uses TRBV28 and TRBJ1-1; 7 bases agree with TRBD1. Trimming at V came to 7 bases and at J to 10 bases, leaving 21 bases not matched to a gene. CDR1 is MDHEN, CDR2 SYDVKM, per germline. The CDR3 is 16 amino acids.